This TCR beta chain is from a study of shared clonotypes between healthy human individuals (dated by TCRdb to the early 2020s). General notes on the study: A couple of women and a few men aged 18 to 49 years were included in the cohort. For each donor, three plates each were used for CD4 naive and CD4 memory, two plates were used for CD8 naive, and one plate was used for CD8 memory. To estimate repertoire size and how much clonotype sharing occurs between individuals, the study deeply sequenced the blood TCR repertoires of 5 or 6 healthy adults. To increase sequencing depth and limit assay-specific biases, TCR repertoire library preparation and sequencing were carried out by different laboratories using diverse techniques. Leukapheresis yielded between about 0.8 and 8.9 billion PBMCs per donor. What the work shows at the level of the full study, not this receptor alone: Around 5.4% of naive CD4, around 3.5% of naive CD8, roughly 2.4% of memory CD4, and 0.4% of memory CD8 clonotypes were shared across a few donors. Pairwise subsampling led to the expectation that sequencing depth would affect the degree of clonotype sharing among donors. Sampling was limited to blood, and TCR repertoires in tissue likely differ from TCR repertoires in blood. Clonotypes shared by all four sorted-subset donors showed higher generation probabilities than non-shared clonotypes. Larger estimated clonotype richness was generally found for naive subsets than for memory subsets. The small number of donors limited the genetic and exposure-history diversity represented. Incomplete sequencing was indicated by rarefaction of sorted-subset datasets, despite the large sequencing depth.

CD8 naive samples were CD45RO-negative cells positively selected for CCR7, giving a CD45RA+CCR7+ population that excluded TemRA cells. Healthy HIV-negative adults with no recently reported acute infections or vaccinations were included as donors. All donors were Caucasian adults living in Nashville, Tennessee, USA. After blood collection by leukapheresis, PBMCs were isolated using Ficoll-Histopaque density gradient centrifugation and then cryopreserved in the vapor phase of liquid nitrogen. Analytical flow cytometry was used to check the purity and quantity of every magnetically sorted T cell population. Genomic DNA was isolated from every sorted fraction and measured by UV absorbance on a Nanodrop 2000c. The germline V gene supplies CDR1 SQVTM and CDR2 ANQGSEA. Cut back by 7 bases and 6 bases, the V and J ends lie 12 bases apart. Including cysteine and phenylalanine, the CDR3 has 11 amino acids. Left in the record is the CDR3 DNA by itself, 33 bases read in frame from the first base.

TCR CDR3 regions were amplified from genomic DNA by multiplex PCR using the deep immunoSEQ assay. For each cell subset, the extracted genomic DNA was distributed evenly across all wells of several immunoSEQ 96-well plates, and each plate served as one replicate. For sorted subsets, 150 to 200 ng genomic DNA, equal to 30,000 or so T cell genomes, was loaded into each replicate PCR. Purified libraries were quantified with a Qubit 3.0 fluorometer, sized on a Bioanalyzer 2100, and re-quantified with the KAPA Library Quantification kit. Every immunoSEQ 96-well plate was sequenced on a separate single-read 150-cycle Illumina NextSeq 550 flow cell. Regarding the original processing steps: Because the immunoSEQ output included only junctional sequences and no quality scores, the filtering could not be the same as the filtering used for full-length reads. Sequences were annotated with PyIR, a Python wrapper for IgBLAST v1.9, and V/J genes and CDR3 were assigned using IMGT germline references. Any read was removed if the V/J assignment was weak (E-value above 1e-6), the CDR3 was missing, or the read contained stop codons, out-of-frame junctions, or ambiguous translated residues. V3J clonotypes were defined by identical inferred V gene, J gene, and CDR3 amino acid sequence. Percentage overlap between repertoires was computed as shared unique clonotypes divided by the size of the smaller repertoire. Repertoire richness was assessed with RTK rarefaction, the Chao1 estimator, and Recon v2.1 estimates of unobserved clonotypes. For all TCRbeta clonotypes obtained by the gDNA method from a few donors, generation probabilities were computed with OLGA. The clones in this table, taken by TCRdb from immuneACCESS, are in-frame only. Not every clone is retained; where verified, under half of the shortfall comes from an unresolved V gene, and the cause of the rest is unknown. V and J calls and clone size follow that table, whereas D and trimming were derived from the DNA. Here the sample has around 2.1 million clones; 85% to 95% occur a single time. The top ten hold about 1.8% of the sample.

Notes on this clone: The target of this receptor is not known. No base qualities exist here, and no much larger clone lies one base off it.

The TCR comes from a young man in good health. Some clones in this sample may be carry-over from other donors' samples. Sequences were obtained from naive CD8+ T cells from PBMCs. What the cell subset or site label conveys for this sample: CD45RA+CCR7+. The chain uses TRBV29-1 and TRBJ1-1; no D gene is confidently identified. The CDR3 is CSAGRGAEAFF. The DNA sequence follows: TGCAGCGCCGGACGTGGCGCTGAAGCTTTCTTT.